This T cell receptor (beta chain) derives from a study of shared clonotypes between healthy human individuals. The assay ran at deep level. Data came from immunoSEQ multiplex PCR; TCRdb stores just in-frame clones and leaves some out. Of 400,000 to 500,000 clones listed, less than 80% are singletons. V dropped 1 base and J dropped 0; count of bases not matched to a gene: 6. The germline V gene encodes CDR1 SGHNT and CDR2 YYREEE (reference sequence). The CDR3 is made up of 17 amino acids. Sequenced material: PBMCs. The TCR comes from a woman aged 35 to 49 in good health. Some clones in this sample may be carry-over from other donors' samples. The rearrangement joins TRBV5-4 to TRBJ2-5, with 10 bases matching TRBD1. The CDR3 DNA follows: TGTGCCAGCAGCTTGACCGGGACAGGGGCCTACCAAGAGACCCAGTACTTC. Translated, it gives CASSLTGTGAYQETQYF.